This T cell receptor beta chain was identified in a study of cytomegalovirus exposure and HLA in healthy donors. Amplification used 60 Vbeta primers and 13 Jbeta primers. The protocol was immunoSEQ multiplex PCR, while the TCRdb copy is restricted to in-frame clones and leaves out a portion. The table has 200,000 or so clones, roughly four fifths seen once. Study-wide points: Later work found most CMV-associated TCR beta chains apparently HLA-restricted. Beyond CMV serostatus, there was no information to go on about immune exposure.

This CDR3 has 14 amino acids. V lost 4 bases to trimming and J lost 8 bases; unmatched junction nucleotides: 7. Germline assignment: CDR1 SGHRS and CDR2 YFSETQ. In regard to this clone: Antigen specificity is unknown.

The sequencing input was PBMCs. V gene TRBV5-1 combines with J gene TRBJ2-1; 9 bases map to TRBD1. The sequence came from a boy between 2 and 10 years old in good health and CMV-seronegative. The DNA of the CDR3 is TGCGCCAGCAGCCGGACAGGGGTTTTAGATGAGCAGTTCTTC. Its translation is CASSRTGVLDEQFF.